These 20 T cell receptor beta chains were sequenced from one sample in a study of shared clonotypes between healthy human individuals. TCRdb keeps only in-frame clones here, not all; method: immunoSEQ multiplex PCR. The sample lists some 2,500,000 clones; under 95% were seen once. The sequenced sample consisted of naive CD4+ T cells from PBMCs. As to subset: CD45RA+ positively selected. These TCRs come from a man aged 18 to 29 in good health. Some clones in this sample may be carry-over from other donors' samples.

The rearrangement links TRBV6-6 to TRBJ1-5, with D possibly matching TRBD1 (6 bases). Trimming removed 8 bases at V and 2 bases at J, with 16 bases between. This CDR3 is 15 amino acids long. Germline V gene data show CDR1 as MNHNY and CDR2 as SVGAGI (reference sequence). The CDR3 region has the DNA TGTGCCAGCTCAGGGGTCCTAGAGCGCAATCAGCCCCAGCATTTT. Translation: CASSGVLERNQPQHF.

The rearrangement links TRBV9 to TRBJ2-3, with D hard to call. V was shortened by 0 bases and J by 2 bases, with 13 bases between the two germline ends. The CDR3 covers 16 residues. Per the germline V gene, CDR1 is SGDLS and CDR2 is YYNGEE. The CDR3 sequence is CASSVVSSPTTDTQYF. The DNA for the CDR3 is TGTGCCAGCAGCGTAGTTTCCAGCCCCACCACAGATACGCAGTATTTT.

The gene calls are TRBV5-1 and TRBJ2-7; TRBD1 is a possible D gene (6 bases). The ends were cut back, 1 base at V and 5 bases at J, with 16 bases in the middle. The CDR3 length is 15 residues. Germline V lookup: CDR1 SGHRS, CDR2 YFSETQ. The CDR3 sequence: CASSLYPGVENEQYF. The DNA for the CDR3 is TGCGCCAGCAGCTTGTATCCAGGGGTGGAGAACGAGCAGTACTTC.

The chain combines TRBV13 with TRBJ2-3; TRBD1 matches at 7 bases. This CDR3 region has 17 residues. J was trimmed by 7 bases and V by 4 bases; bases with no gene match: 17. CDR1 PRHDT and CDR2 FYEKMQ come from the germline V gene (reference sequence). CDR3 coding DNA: TGTGCCAGCAGCTCCAGGGCCACATCAGCACAGGGGTATACGCAGTATTTT. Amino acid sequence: CASSSRATSAQGYTQYF. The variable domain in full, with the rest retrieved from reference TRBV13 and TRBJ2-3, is AAGVIQSPRHLIKEKRETATLKCYPIPRHDTVYWYQQGPGQDPQFLISFYEKMQSDKGSIPDRFSAQQFSDYHSELNMSSLELGDSALYFCASSSRATSAQGYTQYFGPGTRLTVL.

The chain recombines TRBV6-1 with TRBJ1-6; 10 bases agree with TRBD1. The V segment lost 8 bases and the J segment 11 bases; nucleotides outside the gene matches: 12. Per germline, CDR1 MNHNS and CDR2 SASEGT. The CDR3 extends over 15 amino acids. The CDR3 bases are TGTGCCAGCTTCGGGACAGGGGATCCAACGACACCCCTCCACTTT. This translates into CASFGTGDPTTPLHF.

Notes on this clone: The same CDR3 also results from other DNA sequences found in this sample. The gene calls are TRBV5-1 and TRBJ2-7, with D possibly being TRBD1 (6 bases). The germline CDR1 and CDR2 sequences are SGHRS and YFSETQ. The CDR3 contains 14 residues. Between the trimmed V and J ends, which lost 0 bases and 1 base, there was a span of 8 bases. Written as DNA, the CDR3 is TGCGCCAGCAGCTTGGGGGGGCTTTCCTACGAGCAGTACTTC. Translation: CASSLGGLSYEQYF.

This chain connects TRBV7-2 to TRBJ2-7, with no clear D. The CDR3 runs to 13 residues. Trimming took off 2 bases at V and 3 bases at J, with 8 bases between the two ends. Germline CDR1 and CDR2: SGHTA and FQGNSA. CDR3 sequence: CASSLRVGYEQYF. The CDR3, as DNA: TGTGCCAGCAGCTTAAGGGTTGGCTACGAGCAGTACTTC.

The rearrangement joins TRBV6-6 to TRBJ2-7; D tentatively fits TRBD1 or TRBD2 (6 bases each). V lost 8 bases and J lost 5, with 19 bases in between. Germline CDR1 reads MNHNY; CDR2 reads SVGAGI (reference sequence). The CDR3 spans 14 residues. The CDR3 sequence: CASAAPRRGDEQYF. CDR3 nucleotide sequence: TGTGCCAGCGCCGCGCCCAGGAGGGGGGACGAGCAGTACTTC.

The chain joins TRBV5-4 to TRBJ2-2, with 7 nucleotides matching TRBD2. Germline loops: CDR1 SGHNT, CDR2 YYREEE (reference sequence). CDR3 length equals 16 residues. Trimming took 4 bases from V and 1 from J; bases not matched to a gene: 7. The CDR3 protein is CASSNGLVMNTGELFF. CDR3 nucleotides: TGTGCCAGCAGCAATGGACTAGTTATGAACACCGGGGAGCTGTTTTTT.

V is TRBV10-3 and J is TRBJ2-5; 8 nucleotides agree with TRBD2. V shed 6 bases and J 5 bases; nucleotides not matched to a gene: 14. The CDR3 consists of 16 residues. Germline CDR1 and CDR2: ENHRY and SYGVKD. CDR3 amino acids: CAISPFKTSVGETQYF. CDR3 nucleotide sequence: TGTGCCATCAGCCCATTTAAGACTAGCGTAGGGGAGACCCAGTACTTC.

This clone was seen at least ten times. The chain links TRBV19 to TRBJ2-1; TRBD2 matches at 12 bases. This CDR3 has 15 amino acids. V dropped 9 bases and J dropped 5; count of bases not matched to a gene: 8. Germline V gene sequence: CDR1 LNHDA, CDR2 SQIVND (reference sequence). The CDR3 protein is CASQTSGSPHNEQFF. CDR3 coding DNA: TGTGCCAGCCAGACTAGCGGGAGCCCCCACAATGAGCAGTTCTTC.

CDR3 in amino acids: CASRLRRSDTGELFF. The CDR3 DNA sequence: TGTGCCAGCAGACTTAGGAGGAGTGACACCGGGGAGCTGTTTTTT. The V and J genes are TRBV6-6 and TRBJ2-2; tentatively, D is TRBD2 (5 bases). Germline loops: CDR1 MNHNY, CDR2 SVGAGI (reference sequence). V lost 6 bases to trimming and J lost 3 bases, with 14 bases between them. The CDR3 is made up of 15 amino acids.

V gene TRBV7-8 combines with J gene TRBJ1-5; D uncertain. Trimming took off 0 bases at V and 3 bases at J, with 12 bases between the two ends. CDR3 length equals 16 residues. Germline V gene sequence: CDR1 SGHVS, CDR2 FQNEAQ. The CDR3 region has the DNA TGTGCCAGCAGCTTAGCGAGGGTGGGGATCAATCAGCCCCAGCATTTT. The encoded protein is CASSLARVGINQPQHF.

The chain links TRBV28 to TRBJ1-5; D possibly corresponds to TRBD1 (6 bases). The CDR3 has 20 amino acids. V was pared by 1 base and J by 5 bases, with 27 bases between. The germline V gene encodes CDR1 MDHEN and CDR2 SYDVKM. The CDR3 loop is CASSLLSPFRSTGQDQPQHF. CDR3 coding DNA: TGTGCCAGCAGTTTATTATCCCCGTTCCGTTCTACAGGGCAGGATCAGCCCCAGCATTTT.

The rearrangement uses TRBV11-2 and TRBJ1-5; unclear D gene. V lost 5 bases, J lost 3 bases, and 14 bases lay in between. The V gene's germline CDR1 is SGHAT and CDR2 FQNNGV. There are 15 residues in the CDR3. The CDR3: CASSQGSGDNQPQHF. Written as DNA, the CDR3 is TGTGCCAGCAGCCAAGGATCGGGTGACAATCAGCCCCAGCATTTT.

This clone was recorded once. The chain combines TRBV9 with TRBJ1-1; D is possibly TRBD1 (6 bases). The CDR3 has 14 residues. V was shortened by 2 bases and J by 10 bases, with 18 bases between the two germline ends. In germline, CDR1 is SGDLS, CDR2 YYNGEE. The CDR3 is CASSVLTGPQGAFF. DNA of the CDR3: TGTGCCAGCAGCGTTCTAACAGGGCCTCAGGGAGCTTTCTTT.

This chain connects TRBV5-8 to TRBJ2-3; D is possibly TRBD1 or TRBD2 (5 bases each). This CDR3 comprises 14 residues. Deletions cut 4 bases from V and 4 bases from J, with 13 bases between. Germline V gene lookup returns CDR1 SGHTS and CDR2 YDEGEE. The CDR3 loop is CASSPLGTSDTQYF. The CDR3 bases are TGTGCCAGCAGCCCCCTCGGGACCTCAGATACGCAGTATTTT. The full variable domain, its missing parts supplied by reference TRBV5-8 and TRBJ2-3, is EAGVTQSPTHLIKTRGQQATLRCSPISGHTSVYWYQQALGLGLQFLLWYDEGEERNRGNFPPRFSGRQFPNYSSELNVNALELEDSALYLCASSPLGTSDTQYFGPGTRLTVL.

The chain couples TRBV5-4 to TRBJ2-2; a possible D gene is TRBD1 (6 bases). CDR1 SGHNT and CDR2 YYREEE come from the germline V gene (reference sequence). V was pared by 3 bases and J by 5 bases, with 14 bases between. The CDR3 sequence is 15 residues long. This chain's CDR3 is CASSWGQGRTGELFF. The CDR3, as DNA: TGTGCCAGCAGCTGGGGGCAGGGACGGACCGGGGAGCTGTTTTTT. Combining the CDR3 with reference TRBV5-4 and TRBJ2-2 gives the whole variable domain ETGVTQSPTHLIKTRGQQVTLRCSSQSGHNTVSWYQQALGQGPQFIFQYYREEENGRGNFPPRFSGLQFPNYSSELNVNALELDDSALYLCASSWGQGRTGELFFGEGSRLTVL.

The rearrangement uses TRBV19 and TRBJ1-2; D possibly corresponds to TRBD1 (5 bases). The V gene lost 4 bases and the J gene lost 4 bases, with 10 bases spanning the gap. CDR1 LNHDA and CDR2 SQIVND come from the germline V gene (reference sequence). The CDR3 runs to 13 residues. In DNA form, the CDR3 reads TGTGCCAGTAGTACCAGGGACCTCTATGGCTACACCTTC. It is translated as CASSTRDLYGYTF. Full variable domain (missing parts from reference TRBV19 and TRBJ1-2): DGGITQSPKYLFRKEGQNVTLSCEQNLNHDAMYWYRQDPGQGLRLIYYSQIVNDFQKGDIAEGYSVSREKKESFPLTVTSAQKNPTAFYLCASSTRDLYGYTFGSGTRLTVV.

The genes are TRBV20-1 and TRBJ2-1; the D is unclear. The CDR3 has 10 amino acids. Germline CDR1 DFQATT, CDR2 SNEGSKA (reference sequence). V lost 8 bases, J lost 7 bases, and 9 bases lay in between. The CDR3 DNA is TGCAGTCCCCGAGCAAATGAGCAGTTCTTC. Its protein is CSPRANEQFF.